This passage covers 22 T cell receptor beta chains from one sample sequenced in a study of blood T cell repertoires in COVID-19 (dated by TCRdb to the early 2020s). Libraries were made using the immunoSEQ multiplex PCR assay. This immuneACCESS table, as held by TCRdb, lists in-frame sequences with V and J called but not all clones. Of the missing ones, under half trace to an unresolved V gene in checked studies; the others have no known cause. The sample data list approximately 300,000 clones, and approximately 86% of these were observed just once. Less than 3% of the sample rests with the top ten. The source material was PBMCs or T cells enriched from blood (not recorded which). These receptors were taken from a woman younger than 30 who had recovered from COVID-19.

This chain links TRBV12-3 or TRBV12-4 with TRBJ1-2, with a weak D call TRBD1 (5 bases). The CDR3 contains 13 residues. Trimming stripped 3 bases from V and 5 bases from J, with 10 bases between. DNA of the CDR3: TGTGCCAGCAGTTTCGGGACTTCGTATGGCTACACCTTC. Translated: CASSFGTSYGYTF.

The chain employs TRBV7-9 and TRBJ1-6; 7 bases fit TRBD1. After removal of 5 bases from V and 6 bases from J, the junction contained 10 bases not matched to a gene. This CDR3 has 16 residues. CDR1 and CDR2 (germline): SEHNR, FQNEAQ (reference sequence). CDR3 sequence: CASSEQGQSVNSPLHF. In DNA, the CDR3 is TGTGCCAGCAGCGAACAGGGACAGAGCGTTAATTCACCCCTCCACTTT.

V usage is TRBV11-2 and J usage is TRBJ1-1, with TRBD1 as a possible D gene (5 bases). The germline V and J ends were trimmed by 2 bases and 10 bases, with 23 bases remaining between them. This CDR3 contains 16 residues. The germline CDR1 and CDR2 sequences are SGHAT and FQNNGV. CDR3 sequence: CASSLSVSGGGSRAFF. The CDR3 DNA follows: TGTGCCAGCAGCTTATCCGTCAGCGGGGGAGGAAGCAGAGCTTTCTTT.

The chain couples TRBV30 to TRBJ1-4; D is undetermined. CDR3 length equals 12 residues. Trimming removed 5 bases at V and 4 bases at J, with 8 bases between. Germline values: CDR1 GTSNPN, CDR2 SVGIG (reference sequence). The CDR3 loop reads CAWGLFNEKLFF. The CDR3 DNA reads as TGTGCCTGGGGACTGTTTAATGAAAAACTGTTTTTT.

The chain joins TRBV5-5 to TRBJ2-3; D gene unclear. Trimming removed 5 bases at V and 0 bases at J, with 10 bases between. The CDR3 is 14 residues long. Germline V CDR1 and CDR2: SGHKS, YYEKEE (reference sequence). In nucleotides, the CDR3 is TGTGCCAGCAGACCCACACCTAGCACAGATACGCAGTATTTT. Residues: CASRPTPSTDTQYF.

The chain combines TRBV30 with TRBJ2-7, with D tentatively TRBD2 (6 bases). Germline assignment: CDR1 GTSNPN and CDR2 SVGIG (reference sequence). The V end lost 1 base, the J end lost 3 bases, and 7 bases lay between the germline ends. The CDR3 covers 12 residues. CDR3 in DNA: TGTGCCTGGAGTGGGAGGGGCTACGAGCAGTACTTC. This translates into CAWSGRGYEQYF.

The V gene is TRBV15, the J gene TRBJ2-6, with no clear D. CDR1 and CDR2 (germline): LNHNV, YYDKDF (reference sequence). The CDR3 is made up of 16 amino acids. Trimming took 0 bases from V and 0 from J, leaving 6 bases between them. CDR3 nucleotide sequence: TGTGCCACCAGCAGAGATTCCAACTCTGGGGCCAACGTCCTGACTTTC. It yields the protein CATSRDSNSGANVLTF. Full variable domain (rest looked up from reference TRBV15 and TRBJ2-6): DAMVIQNPRYQVTQFGKPVTLSCSQTLNHNVMYWYQQKSSQAPKLLFHYYDKDFNNEADTPDNFQSRRPNTSFCFLDIRSPGLGDTAMYLCATSRDSNSGANVLTFGAGSRLTVL.

The chain links TRBV6-5 to TRBJ2-1, with D possibly matching TRBD2 (6 bases). The length of the CDR3 is 15 residues. Trimming stripped 0 bases from V and 7 bases from J, with 13 bases between. The germline CDR1 and CDR2 sequences are MNHEY and SVGAGI. The CDR3 reads CASSYSSGGMNEQFF. The CDR3 DNA sequence: TGTGCCAGCAGTTACTCGAGTGGCGGGATGAATGAGCAGTTCTTC.

The V gene is TRBV9, the J gene TRBJ1-2; D is undetermined. This CDR3 comprises 15 residues. V was pared by 4 bases and J by 3 bases, with 16 bases between. Germline assignment: CDR1 SGDLS and CDR2 YYNGEE. CDR3 DNA sequence: TGTGCCAGCAGCCCACGACAAGGAGGAGACTATGGCTACACCTTC. Its translation is CASSPRQGGDYGYTF. Filled out from reference TRBV9 and TRBJ1-2, the complete variable domain reads DSGVTQTPKHLITATGQRVTLRCSPRSGDLSVYWYQQSLDQGLQFLIQYYNGEERAKGNILERFSAQQFPDLHSELNLSSLELGDSALYFCASSPRQGGDYGYTFGSGTRLTVV.

The V gene is TRBV20-1, the J gene TRBJ2-1; D is uncertain. CDR3 size: 11 residues. Trimming shortened V by 1 base and J by 5 bases, and 3 bases separated the two germline ends. Germline CDR1 reads DFQATT; CDR2 reads SNEGSKA (reference sequence). The CDR3 loop reads CSARGHNEQFF. The DNA for the CDR3 is TGCAGTGCTAGAGGGCACAATGAGCAGTTCTTC.

The CDR3 sequence: CASSVQPGTSFYEQFF. For the CDR3, the DNA is TGTGCCAGCAGCGTACAACCCGGGACTAGCTTCTATGAGCAGTTCTTC. This chain connects TRBV9 to TRBJ2-1; TRBD2 matches at 9 bases. The CDR3 has 16 residues. The J segment lost 8 bases and the V segment lost 1 base, leaving 10 bases of the junction unmatched. The germline V gene has CDR1 SGDLS and CDR2 YYNGEE. Variable domain in full (rest from reference TRBV9 and TRBJ2-1): DSGVTQTPKHLITATGQRVTLRCSPRSGDLSVYWYQQSLDQGLQFLIQYYNGEERAKGNILERFSAQQFPDLHSELNLSSLELGDSALYFCASSVQPGTSFYEQFFGPGTRLTVL.

The chain uses TRBV7-2 and TRBJ2-1; TRBD2 matches at 10 bases. Germline lookup yields CDR1 SGHTA and CDR2 FQGNSA. The length of the CDR3 is 19 residues. After removal of 4 bases from V and 3 bases from J, the junction contained 15 bases not matched to a gene. The CDR3 region has the DNA TGTGCCAGCAGCTCCGGCGCACGCAATAGCGGGGGGAACTACAATGAGCAGTTCTTC. Translated, it gives CASSSGARNSGGNYNEQFF.

This clone occurred once. The J gene is TRBJ1-1, the V gene TRBV5-1; 9 bases are a match to TRBD1. The CDR3 covers 15 residues. CDR1 and CDR2 (germline): SGHRS, YFSETQ. V trimming: 4 bases; J trimming: 4 bases; junction bases outside the gene matches: 8. For the CDR3, the DNA is TGCGCCAGCAGCGCCGGACAGGGGCGGGTCACTGAAGCTTTCTTT. Its protein is CASSAGQGRVTEAFF.

This chain joins TRBV21-1 and TRBJ2-1; the DNA was not used to check the table's D call, TRBD2. TRBV21-1 is a listed pseudogene. The CDR3 extends over 16 amino acids. The CDR3 loop reads CASSKGRLAGDNEQFF. CDR3 bases: TGTGCCAGCAGCAAAGGCCGCCTAGCGGGCGACAATGAGCAGTTCTTC.

This chain uses TRBV7-9 with TRBJ2-7; D unresolved. V lost 9 bases and J lost 2, with 11 bases in between. CDR1 is SEHNR and CDR2 is FQNEAQ in the germline V gene (reference sequence). This CDR3 has 12 residues. The CDR3 DNA reads as TGTGCCAGTCAGACATTAGCCTACGAGCAGTACTTC. This gives the protein CASQTLAYEQYF.

V and J are TRBV5-4 and TRBJ2-2, with TRBD2 matching over 13 bases. The J segment lost 4 bases and the V segment lost 3 bases, leaving 9 bases of the junction unmatched. The CDR3 runs 18 residues. Germline assignment: CDR1 SGHNT and CDR2 YYREEE (reference sequence). CDR3 protein: CASSSRLAGGPFTGELFF. For the CDR3, the DNA is TGTGCCAGCAGCTCGAGACTAGCGGGGGGCCCATTCACCGGGGAGCTGTTTTTT.

The chain recombines TRBV6-5 with TRBJ1-2; no reliable D call. CDR3 length: 15 amino acids. CDR1 is MNHEY, CDR2 SVGAGI, per germline. Trimming stripped 5 bases from V and 0 bases from J, with 13 bases between. This CDR3 reads CASSRTPGTNYGYTF. The DNA for the CDR3 is TGTGCCAGCAGTCGAACACCTGGTACTAACTATGGCTACACCTTC.

This rearrangement joins TRBV25-1 to TRBJ2-5; D is possibly TRBD2 (7 bases). The CDR3 loop spans 16 amino acids. V was trimmed by 4 bases and J by 7 bases, leaving 22 bases between them. Germline V gene data show CDR1 as MGHDK and CDR2 as SYGVNS. The CDR3 nucleotides are TGTGCCAGCAGTGCCCCATTGGGGGGGGCGATCTGGACCCAGTACTTC. This encodes CASSAPLGGAIWTQYF.

V and J are TRBV24-1 and TRBJ2-1; 8 positions agree with TRBD2. Germline V CDR1 and CDR2: KGHDR, SFDVKD. J gave up 6 bases and V 3 bases, and 9 bases lay outside the gene matches. The CDR3 runs to 16 residues. In DNA form, the CDR3 reads TGTGCCACCAGTGATGTGGGCGGGAGGTTCAGCAATGAGCAGTTCTTC. Protein sequence: CATSDVGGRFSNEQFF.

The chain carries TRBV28 and TRBJ1-2; TRBD1 is a possible D gene (5 bases). The CDR3 is 14 amino acids. Germline CDR1 MDHEN, CDR2 SYDVKM. Trimming removed 8 bases at V and 4 bases at J, with 17 bases between. The CDR3 sequence: CASFPPGTAYGYTF. The CDR3 DNA is TGTGCCAGCTTCCCGCCAGGGACTGCCTATGGCTACACCTTC.

The chain uses TRBV2 and TRBJ2-7; a possible D gene is TRBD2 (6 bases). The germline V gene has CDR1 SNHLY and CDR2 FYNNEI. Trimming cost V 0 bases and J 2 bases, with 11 bases left between them. This CDR3 contains 15 residues. The CDR3 DNA reads TGTGCCAGCAGTGAAGCGGCTAGCGTAACCTACGAGCAGTACTTC. Its translation: CASSEAASVTYEQYF.

This CDR3 reads CASRFNFSGNTIYF. In DNA, the CDR3 is TGTGCCAGCAGGTTCAATTTCTCTGGAAACACCATATATTTT. The chain combines TRBV7-3 with TRBJ1-3; D is unclear. This CDR3 is 14 amino acids long. CDR1 and CDR2 (germline): SGHTA, FQGTGA. The ends were cut back, 6 bases at V and 0 bases at J, with 9 bases in the middle.